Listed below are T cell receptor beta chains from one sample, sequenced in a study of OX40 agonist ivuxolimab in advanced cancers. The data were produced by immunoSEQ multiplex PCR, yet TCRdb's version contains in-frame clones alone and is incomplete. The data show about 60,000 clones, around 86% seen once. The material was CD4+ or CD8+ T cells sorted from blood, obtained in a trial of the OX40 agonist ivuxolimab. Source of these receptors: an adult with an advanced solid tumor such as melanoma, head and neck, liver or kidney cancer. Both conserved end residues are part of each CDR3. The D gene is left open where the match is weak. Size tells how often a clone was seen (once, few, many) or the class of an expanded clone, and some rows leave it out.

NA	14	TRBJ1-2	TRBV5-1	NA	TGCGCCAGCAACCAGACGCCGAGTAACTATGGCTACACCTTC	CASNQTPSNYGYTF
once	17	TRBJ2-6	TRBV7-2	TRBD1	TGTGCCAGCAGCTTAATCGGGACAGGCTCTGGGGCCAACGTCCTGACTTTC	CASSLIGTGSGANVLTF
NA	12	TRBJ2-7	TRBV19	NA	TGTGCCAGTAGTCGATCAGGTGAAAGGCAGTACTTC	CASSRSGERQYF
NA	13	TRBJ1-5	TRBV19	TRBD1	TGTGCCAGTACTGCAGGGGGAGGTCAGCCCCAGCATTTT	CASTAGGGQPQHF
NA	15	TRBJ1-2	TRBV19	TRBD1	TGTGCCAGTAACAGTGACAGGGGAGGCAACTATGGCTACACCTTC	CASNSDRGGNYGYTF
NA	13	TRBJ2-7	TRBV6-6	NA	TGTGCCAGCAGTTGGGGGCGGACCTACGAGCAGTACTTC	CASSWGRTYEQYF
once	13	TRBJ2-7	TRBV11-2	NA	TGTGCCAGCAGCTTGAATCTGAGGGCCGAGCAGTACTTC	CASSLNLRAEQYF
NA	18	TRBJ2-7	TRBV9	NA	TGTGCCAGCCCCCAGGGGGGGGTCCCTCGAGTTTTTATCTACGAGCAGTACTTC	CASPQGGVPRVFIYEQYF
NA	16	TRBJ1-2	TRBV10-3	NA	TGTGCCATCAGTGACCCGGGGAGGAAGCGGGACTATGGCTACACCTTC	CAISDPGRKRDYGYTF
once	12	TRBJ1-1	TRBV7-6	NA	TGTGCCAGCAGCTTAGTCGATGCTGAAGCTTTCTTT	CASSLVDAEAFF
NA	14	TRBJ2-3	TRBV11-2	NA	TGTGCCAGCAGCTTAGATCGAAGCCGGGATACGCAGTATTTT	CASSLDRSRDTQYF
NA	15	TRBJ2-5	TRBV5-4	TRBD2	TGTGCCACCGGACTAGCGGGAATCCAAGTAGGGACCCAGTACTTC	CATGLAGIQVGTQYF
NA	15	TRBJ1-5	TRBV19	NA	TGTGCCAGTAGTATAGCGGGCAGGGGAAATCAGCCCCAGCATTTT	CASSIAGRGNQPQHF
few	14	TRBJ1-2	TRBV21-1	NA	TGTGCCAGTCTAAATAGCGTAGGCGGCTATGGCTACACCTTC	CASLNSVGGYGYTF
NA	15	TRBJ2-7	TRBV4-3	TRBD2	TGCGCCAGCAGCCAAGGGACTAGCGCTTCCTACGAGCAGTACTTC	CASSQGTSASYEQYF
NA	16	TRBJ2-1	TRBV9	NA	TGTGCCAGCAGCGGCACCCAGCGGCGCTCCTACAATGAGCAGTTCTTC	CASSGTQRRSYNEQFF
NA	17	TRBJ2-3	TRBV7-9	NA	TGTGCCAGCAGCTCCAGGGGGGCGGACCTACGGCCAGATACGCAGTATTTT	CASSSRGADLRPDTQYF
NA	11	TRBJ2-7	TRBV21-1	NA	TGTGCAGCGGAGCGGGAAAACGAGCAGTACTTC	CAAERENEQYF
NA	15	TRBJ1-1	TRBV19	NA	TGTGCCAGCAAGAAGGGGGACATCCTGAACACTGAAGCTTTCTTT	CASKKGDILNTEAFF
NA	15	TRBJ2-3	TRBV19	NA	TGTGCCAGTAGTACCCAAGGACTGATCACAGATACGCAGTATTTT	CASSTQGLITDTQYF
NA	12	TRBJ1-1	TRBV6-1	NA	TGTGCCAGCAGCACTCAAAGGGCTGAAGCTTTCTTT	CASSTQRAEAFF
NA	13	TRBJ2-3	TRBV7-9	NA	TGTGCCAGCAGCTCGGCGGGCGCAGATACGCAGTATTTT	CASSSAGADTQYF
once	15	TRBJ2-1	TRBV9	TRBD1	TGTGCCAGCAGTGACGGACAGGGGTCCTACAATGAGCAGTTCTTC	CASSDGQGSYNEQFF
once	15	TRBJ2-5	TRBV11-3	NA	TGTGCCAGCAGCTTCGGCACAGGGACCCAAGAGACCCAGTACTTC	CASSFGTGTQETQYF
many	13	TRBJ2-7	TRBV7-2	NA	TGTGCCAGCAGCTGGGACGGACAAGGCGAGCAGTACTTC	CASSWDGQGEQYF
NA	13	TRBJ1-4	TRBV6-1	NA	TGTGCCAGCACCTATGGGGGGGATGAAAAACTGTTTTTT	CASTYGGDEKLFF
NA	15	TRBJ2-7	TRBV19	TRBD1	TGTGCCAGTAGTATGTCCTCAGGGGGACGGGGAGAGCAGTACTTC	CASSMSSGGRGEQYF
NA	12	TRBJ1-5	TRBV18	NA	TGTGCCAGCTCACCAAATAACCAGCCCCAGCATTTT	CASSPNNQPQHF
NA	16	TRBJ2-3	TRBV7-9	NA	TGTGCCAGCAGCTTAGACCCGGGGCGGGGATCAGATACGCAGTATTTT	CASSLDPGRGSDTQYF
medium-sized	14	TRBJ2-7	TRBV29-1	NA	TGCAGCGTTGAGGATCCGGACTTATACCACGAGCAGTACTTC	CSVEDPDLYHEQYF
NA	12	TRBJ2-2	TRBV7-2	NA	TGTGCCAGCCTACACTTTACCGGGGAGCTGTTTTTT	CASLHFTGELFF
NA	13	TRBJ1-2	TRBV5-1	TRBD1	TGCGCCAGCAGCTGGGACAGACGCAATGGCTACACCTTC	CASSWDRRNGYTF
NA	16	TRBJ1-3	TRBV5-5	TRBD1	TGTGCCAGCAGCCTCCACGGACAGGGGTCCGGAAACACCATATATTTT	CASSLHGQGSGNTIYF
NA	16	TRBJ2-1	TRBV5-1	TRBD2	TGCGCCAGCAGCTCGACTAGCTCCAGCTCCTACAATGAGCAGTTCTTC	CASSSTSSSSYNEQFF
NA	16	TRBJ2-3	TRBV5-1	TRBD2	TGCGCCAGCAGCTTGGAGCGGGGCCTTAGCACAGATACGCAGTATTTT	CASSLERGLSTDTQYF
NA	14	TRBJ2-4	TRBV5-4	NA	TGTGCCAGCAGCCCCGCAGGGGCGAAAAACATTCAGTACTTC	CASSPAGAKNIQYF
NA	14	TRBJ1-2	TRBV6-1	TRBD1	TGTGCCAGCAGTGAGGCGGACAGGCCTTATGGCTACACCTTC	CASSEADRPYGYTF
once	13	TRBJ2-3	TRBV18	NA	TGTGCCAGCTCACCAGGGGCCACAGATACGCAGTATTTT	CASSPGATDTQYF
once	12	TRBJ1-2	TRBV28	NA	TGTGCCGGCTCGACCGTGAACTATGGCTACACCTTC	CAGSTVNYGYTF
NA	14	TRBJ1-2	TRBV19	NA	TGTGCCAGTAGTCCGGCAGGGATCGGCTATGGCTACACCTTC	CASSPAGIGYGYTF
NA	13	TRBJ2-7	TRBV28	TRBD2	TGTGCCATCCAACTAGCGGGAGCCGACGAGCAGTACTTC	CAIQLAGADEQYF
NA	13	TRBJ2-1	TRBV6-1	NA	TGTGCCAGCAGTTCACAGGGTTACAATGAGCAGTTCTTC	CASSSQGYNEQFF
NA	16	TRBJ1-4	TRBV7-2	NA	TGTGCCAGCAGCCGCGCCACCGGGTTGGAATCGCGGAAACTGTTTTTT	CASSRATGLESRKLFF
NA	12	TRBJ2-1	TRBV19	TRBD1	TGTGCCAGTAGTGTTAGGGGACAGGGGGAGTTCTTC	CASSVRGQGEFF
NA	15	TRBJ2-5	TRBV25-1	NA	TGTGCCACCCGGAGGGGTTATACTTACCAAGAGACCCAGTACTTC	CATRRGYTYQETQYF
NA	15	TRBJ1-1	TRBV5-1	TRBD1	TGCGCCAGCAGCAGGACAGGGGCCGAAAACACTGAAGCTTTCTTT	CASSRTGAENTEAFF
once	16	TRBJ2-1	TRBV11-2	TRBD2	TGTGCCAGCAGCTTACTAGCGGGAGGGTCCTACAATGAGCAGTTCTTC	CASSLLAGGSYNEQFF
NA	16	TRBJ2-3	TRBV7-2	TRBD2	TGTGCCAGCAGCAAGGGACTAGCGGGAAGCACAGATACGCAGTATTTT	CASSKGLAGSTDTQYF
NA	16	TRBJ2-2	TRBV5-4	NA	TGTGCCAGCGCTTCCCCTACCGGACCGAGGGCCGGGGAGCTGTTTTTT	CASASPTGPRAGELFF
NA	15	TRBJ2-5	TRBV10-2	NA	TGCGCCAGCAGTGAGTCTAGGGGGACACAAGAGACCCAGTACTTC	CASSESRGTQETQYF
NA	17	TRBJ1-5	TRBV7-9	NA	TGTGCCAGCAGCTTCCCCGGGCCGGGAGGGAGCAATCAGCCCCAGCATTTT	CASSFPGPGGSNQPQHF
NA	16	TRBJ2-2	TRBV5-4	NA	TGTGCCAGCAGCTTGGGCGCCTCTGGATCCACCGGGGAGCTGTTTTTT	CASSLGASGSTGELFF
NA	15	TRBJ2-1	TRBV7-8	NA	TGTGCCAGCAGCCGGAGGGGAAGCTCCTACAATGAGCAGTTCTTC	CASSRRGSSYNEQFF
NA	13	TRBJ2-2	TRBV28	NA	TGTGCCAGCAGCCCGGGTTACGTCGGGGAGCTGTTTTTT	CASSPGYVGELFF